These 15 T cell receptor beta chains were sequenced from one sample in a study of blood T cell repertoires in COVID-19. Clones were read by immunoSEQ multiplex PCR, and TCRdb kept only the in-frame ones, dropping some. This table has around 170,000 clones, approximately 84% appearing once. The sequenced sample was peripheral blood. These receptors came from a man younger than 35 with active or convalescent COVID-19.

The rearrangement uses TRBV6-6 and TRBJ1-6; 10 bases line up with TRBD1. Per the germline V gene, CDR1 is MNHNY and CDR2 is SVGAGI (reference sequence). V lost 0 bases, J lost 9 bases, and 5 bases stayed unmatched. The CDR3 covers 16 residues. In DNA form, the CDR3 reads TGTGCCAGCAGTTACTCGGGGACAGGGGAAACTTCACCCCTCCACTTT. Amino acids: CASSYSGTGETSPLHF.

This clone was seen a few times. This sequence joins TRBV6-6 and TRBJ2-2; maybe TRBD1 (5 bases). There are 14 residues in the CDR3. Germline loops: CDR1 MNHNY, CDR2 SVGAGI (reference sequence). V lost 6 bases and J lost 4, with 12 bases in between. Here the CDR3 DNA reads TGTGCCAGCAGCCCAAATACAGGCACCGGGGAGCTGTTTTTT. The encoded protein is CASSPNTGTGELFF.

The rearrangement links TRBV7-8 to TRBJ1-6; the match to TRBD1 covers 7 bases. This CDR3 spans 14 amino acids. Germline trimming cut 3 bases from V and 7 bases from J; bases unmatched to any gene: 3. The germline CDR1 and CDR2 sequences are SGHVS and FQNEAQ. CDR3 DNA sequence: TGTGCCAGCAGCTTTAGGGGGCCGAATTCACCCCTCCACTTT. This sequence encodes CASSFRGPNSPLHF.

The rearrangement uses TRBV11-2 and TRBJ1-1, with a weak D call TRBD1 (5 bases). V lost 7 bases to trimming and J lost 7 bases, with 16 bases between them. The CDR3 runs to 13 residues. CDR1 and CDR2 from the germline V gene are SGHAT and FQNNGV. The CDR3 DNA follows: TGTGCCAGCACTCGGCTAGGGGTCCTTGAAGCTTTCTTT. It translates to CASTRLGVLEAFF. Using reference TRBV11-2 and TRBJ1-1 for the parts outside the CDR3, the full variable domain is EAGVAQSPRYKIIEKRQSVAFWCNPISGHATLYWYQQILGQGPKLLIQFQNNGVVDDSQLPKDRFSAERLKGVDSTLKIQPAKLEDSAVYLCASTRLGVLEAFFGQGTRLTVV.

Notes on this clone: A read error is likely, as this CDR3 ends without the conserved phenylalanine or tryptophan. The DNA is left out, because the CDR3 cannot be placed on it with certainty; the CDR3 is given as TCRdb lists it. The chain links TRBV21-1 to TRBJ2-7; TRBD2 is the table's D call and was not checked against the DNA. TRBV21-1 is a recognized pseudogene. The CDR3 length equals 10 residues, ends included. This CDR3 is CASTQPIRDL.

The gene calls are TRBV18 and TRBJ2-5; D is perhaps TRBD1 (6 bases). Germline CDR1 and CDR2: KGHSH and LQKENI. The CDR3 loop spans 16 amino acids. The V gene lost 2 bases and the J gene lost 5 bases, with 18 bases spanning the gap. The CDR3 nucleotides read TGTGCCAGCTCACCAAGAGGACAGCCTAGGGGGGAGACCCAGTACTTC. Residues: CASSPRGQPRGETQYF. The whole variable domain, filled in from reference TRBV18 and TRBJ2-5, reads NAGVMQNPRHLVRRRGQEARLRCSPMKGHSHVYWYRQLPEEGLKFMVYLQKENIIDESGMPKERFSAEFPKEGPSILRIQQVVRGDSAAYFCASSPRGQPRGETQYFGPGTRLLVL.

This clone was observed a handful of times. The CDR3 spells CASSVSSGGASETQYF. For the CDR3, the DNA is TGTGCCAGCAGCGTCTCTAGCGGGGGGGCCTCGGAGACCCAGTACTTC. The gene calls are TRBV9 and TRBJ2-5, with TRBD2 matching 12 bases. J gave up 5 bases and V 2 bases, and 7 bases lay outside the gene matches. Germline CDR1 reads SGDLS; CDR2 reads YYNGEE. This CDR3 comprises 16 residues.

This clone was recorded only once. The J gene is TRBJ1-3, the V gene TRBV5-5, with 8 bases that match TRBD1. CDR1 SGHKS and CDR2 YYEKEE come from the germline V gene (reference sequence). The CDR3 runs 15 residues. The J segment lost 5 bases and the V segment lost 4 bases, leaving 8 bases of the junction unmatched. Here the CDR3 reads CASSPGGTGRNTIYF. CDR3 DNA: TGTGCCAGCAGCCCTGGTGGGACAGGACGAAACACCATATATTTT. The complete variable domain, with remaining parts taken from reference TRBV5-5 and TRBJ1-3, reads DAGVTQSPTHLIKTRGQQVTLRCSPISGHKSVSWYQQVLGQGPQFIFQYYEKEERGRGNFPDRFSARQFPNYSSELNVNALLLGDSALYLCASSPGGTGRNTIYFGEGSWLTVV.

This chain links TRBV3-1 (or the pseudogene TRBV3-2) with TRBJ2-2; 10 bases are shared with TRBD1. V trimming: 4 bases; J trimming: 0 bases; junction bases outside the gene matches: 8. From germline, CDR1 is LGHDT and CDR2 YNNKEL (reference sequence). This CDR3 is 18 amino acids long. The CDR3, as DNA: TGTGCCAGCAGCCCTGGACAGGGGGTGCAAGCGAACACCGGGGAGCTGTTTTTT. Its protein product is CASSPGQGVQANTGELFF.

This clone has more than one count but fewer than ten. The CDR3 loop is CASRRTGTYNSPLHF. The CDR3 region has the DNA TGTGCCAGCAGAAGGACAGGGACTTATAATTCACCCCTCCACTTT. The chain couples TRBV6-5 to TRBJ1-6; 8 nucleotides align to TRBD1. Germline CDR1 is MNHEY and CDR2 is SVGAGI. The V and J ends lost 6 bases and 4 bases, in that order; junction bases with no gene match: 5. The CDR3 loop spans 15 amino acids.

This clone was seen just once. The chain uses TRBV6-2 or TRBV6-3 and TRBJ2-2; D possibly corresponds to TRBD2 (5 bases). Germline V gene data show CDR1 as MNHEY and CDR2 as SVGEGT. This CDR3 is 15 amino acids long. V was pared by 5 bases and J by 0 bases, with 10 bases between. The CDR3 here is CASSNGVTNTGELFF. The CDR3 DNA is TGTGCCAGCAGTAACGGGGTGACGAACACCGGGGAGCTGTTTTTT.

V gene TRBV10-3 combines with J gene TRBJ1-5; no firm D call. This CDR3 has 16 amino acids. Germline assignment: CDR1 ENHRY and CDR2 SYGVKD. V lost 2 bases and J lost 0, with 11 bases in between. CDR3 residues: CAISESRLYSNQPQHF. CDR3 coding DNA: TGTGCCATCAGTGAGAGCAGGCTTTATAGCAATCAGCCCCAGCATTTT.

The chain has TRBV6-6 and TRBJ1-4, with 7 bases matching TRBD1. The J segment lost 0 bases and the V segment lost 5 bases, leaving 9 bases of the junction unmatched. This CDR3 is built from 17 residues. Germline V gene sequence: CDR1 MNHNY, CDR2 SVGAGI (reference sequence). The CDR3 DNA reads TGTGCCAGCAGTCGGGACCACAGGGGTACAACTAATGAAAAACTGTTTTTT. It specifies CASSRDHRGTTNEKLFF.

The chain couples TRBV5-4 to TRBJ1-2; 10 nucleotides line up with TRBD1. This CDR3 has 15 residues. The trim removed 4 bases at V and 4 bases at J, leaving 7 bases unmatched. Germline values: CDR1 SGHNT, CDR2 YYREEE (reference sequence). The CDR3 reads CASSQTTGGFYGYTF. The CDR3 nucleotides read TGTGCCAGCAGCCAAACGACAGGGGGCTTCTATGGCTACACCTTC.

This clone was found once. V gene TRBV15 combines with J gene TRBJ1-3; D is unresolved. Trimming cost V 2 bases and J 1 base, with 6 bases left between them. The CDR3 has 14 amino acids. Per the germline V gene, CDR1 is LNHNV and CDR2 is YYDKDF (reference sequence). Here the CDR3 reads CATSRTESGNTIYF. CDR3 sequence (DNA): TGTGCCACCAGCAGAACAGAGTCTGGAAACACCATATATTTT.